The next 20 T cell receptor beta chains were all read from a single sample in a study of T cell repertoires in cytomegalovirus infection. TCRdb analysed the reads with MiXCR anew, one entry per CDR3 protein. Of under 600,000 distinct CDR3 sequences listed, approximately 17% are singletons. What was sequenced was CD8+ T cells from PBMCs. All receptors derive from a human donor in good health (CMV status not recorded). Some clones in this sample may be carry-over from other donors' samples.

With regard to this clonotype: A much more abundant neighbour one base away suggests this may be a read error. This chain joins TRBV5-6 and TRBJ1-5; D remains ambiguous. CDR1 and CDR2 from the germline V gene are SGHDT and YYEEEE. The CDR3 has 13 residues. V lost 4 bases and J lost 8, with 13 bases in between. The CDR3 here is CASSKTGVEPQHF. As DNA, the CDR3 is TGTGCCAGCAGCAAAACCGGGGTTGAGCCCCAGCATTTT.

This clonotype came up a few times. V and J are TRBV6-2 or TRBV6-3 and TRBJ2-3, with D possibly TRBD2 on 6 matching bases. Germline V gene sequence: CDR1 MNHEY, CDR2 SVGEGT. This CDR3 is 14 amino acids long. V dropped 5 bases and J dropped 0 bases, with 9 bases sitting between them. The CDR3 loop reads CASSGLPSTDTQYF. The CDR3 coding sequence is TGTGCCAGCAGTGGACTACCTAGCACAGATACGCAGTATTTT.

At least ten counts were recorded for this clonotype. This CDR3 is CASTNTGDRTLGGQETQYF. The CDR3 nucleotides are TGTGCCAGCACCAACACTGGGGACCGAACCCTTGGGGGCCAAGAGACCCAGTACTTC. This sequence joins TRBV7-4 and TRBJ2-5, with D perhaps matching TRBD1 or TRBD2 (5 bases each). Per germline, CDR1 SGHVT and CDR2 SQSDAQ. This CDR3 contains 19 residues. Trimming left V 7 bases short and J 1 base short, with 28 bases between. Full variable domain (outside the CDR3, taken from reference TRBV7-4 and TRBJ2-5): GAGVSQSPRYKVAKRGRDVALRCDSISGHVTLYWYRQTLGQGSEVLTYSQSDAQRDKSGRPSGRFSAERPERSVSTLKIQRTEQGDSAVYLCASTNTGDRTLGGQETQYFGPGTRLLVL.

The table lists this clonotype with many counts. The chain links TRBV12-3 or TRBV12-4 to TRBJ2-2; D not resolved. The CDR3 sequence is 16 residues long. The V end was cut by 6 bases, the J end by 4 bases, with 18 bases between. The CDR3 loop reads CASSTSRGSSTGELFF. CDR3 in DNA: TGTGCCAGCAGCACCTCCCGTGGCTCGAGCACCGGGGAGCTGTTTTTT.

The V and J genes are TRBV27 and TRBJ1-1, with D tentatively TRBD1 (6 bases). The CDR3 consists of 15 residues. V was shortened by 1 base and J by 0 bases, with 9 bases between the two germline ends. Germline CDR1 and CDR2: MNHEY and SMNVEV (reference sequence). The CDR3 region has the DNA TGTGCCAGCAGTTTATTTAGACAGGTGAACACTGAAGCTTTCTTT. Translating gives CASSLFRQVNTEAFF.

This clonotype was detected ten times or more. CDR3 region: CASSLAAGENTEAFF. The DNA of the CDR3 is TGTGCCAGCAGCTTAGCGGCAGGGGAGAACACTGAAGCTTTCTTT. The genes are TRBV7-6 and TRBJ1-1; the D gene is possibly TRBD1 (6 bases). There are 15 residues in the CDR3. CDR1 is SGHVS, CDR2 FNYEAQ, per germline. V shed 0 bases and J shed 1 base, with 9 bases lying between them.

The sample holds many counts of this clonotype. The V and J genes are TRBV10-3 and TRBJ2-7, with 8 nucleotides matching TRBD1. CDR3 length equals 15 residues. CDR1 is ENHRY and CDR2 is SYGVKD in the germline V gene. J gave up 6 bases and V 3 bases, and 10 bases lay outside the gene matches. CDR3 DNA: TGTGCCATCAGTGACCGGACCCCAGGGGGCGCCGAGCAGTACTTC. This encodes CAISDRTPGGAEQYF.

Concerning this clonotype itself: This clone may be a read error of a much larger clone one base away. The J gene is TRBJ1-2, the V gene TRBV7-9; possible D gene TRBD1, 6 bases. The germline gives CDR1 SEHNR, CDR2 FQNEAQ (reference sequence). The CDR3 runs to 13 residues. Trimming shortened V by 1 base and J by 10 bases, and 13 bases separated the two germline ends. DNA of the CDR3: TGTGCCAGCAGCTTAGGACAGGCTAGAGTCTACACCTTC. Amino acid sequence: CASSLGQARVYTF.

The rearrangement joins TRBV9 to TRBJ2-2; D might be TRBD1 or TRBD2, each matching 6 bases. Trimming removed 2 bases at V and 5 bases at J, with 13 bases between. In germline, CDR1 is SGDLS, CDR2 YYNGEE. The CDR3 runs to 15 residues. CDR3 sequence: CASSVGGARTGELFF. The CDR3 DNA sequence: TGTGCCAGCAGCGTCGGGGGCGCCAGGACCGGGGAGCTGTTTTTT.

This clonotype was seen a handful of times. The gene calls are TRBV5-8 and TRBJ1-2; the D is unclear. V lost 4 bases and J lost 4, with 17 bases in between. The germline V gene has CDR1 SGHTS and CDR2 YDEGEE. The CDR3 has 15 residues. The CDR3 region is CASSLDSGESYGYTF. CDR3 bases: TGTGCCAGCAGCCTGGACTCCGGTGAGTCCTATGGCTACACCTTC.

This clonotype has a handful of counts. V is TRBV7-3 and J is TRBJ2-7; D is ambiguous. Germline-derived CDR1 and CDR2 are SGHTA and FQGTGA. CDR3 length: 13 amino acids. Trimming removed 0 bases at V and 5 bases at J, with 8 bases between. The CDR3 reads CASSLTANDEQYF. Written as DNA, the CDR3 is TGTGCCAGCAGCTTAACAGCGAACGACGAGCAGTACTTC.

Concerning this clonotype: A read error may be the cause here, since a much bigger clone is one base away. V is TRBV19 and J is TRBJ2-7; D possibly matches TRBD1 or TRBD2 (5 bases each). Germline V CDR1 and CDR2: LNHDA, SQIVND (reference sequence). V was trimmed by 9 bases and J by 7 bases, leaving 13 bases between them. The CDR3 has 11 amino acids. The CDR3 loop is CARSEGEEQYF. The CDR3 bases are TGTGCCAGGAGTGAAGGGGAGGAGCAGTACTTC.

This clonotype showed up many times. V usage is TRBV10-3 and J usage is TRBJ1-1; D not certain. This CDR3 spans 14 amino acids. Germline CDR1 and CDR2: ENHRY and SYGVKD. V was trimmed by 3 bases and J by 0 bases, leaving 8 bases between them. The CDR3, as DNA: TGTGCCATCAGTGAAGGAGCTATGAACACTGAAGCTTTCTTT. Residues: CAISEGAMNTEAFF.

By sample share, this clonotype is medium-sized. V gene TRBV12-3 or TRBV12-4 combines with J gene TRBJ2-5; D may match TRBD1 or TRBD2 (6 bases each). The CDR3 runs to 14 residues. With 3 bases removed from V and 2 bases from J, the gap between germline ends came to 10 bases. CDR3 protein: CASSFGGKQETQYF. CDR3 bases: TGTGCCAGCAGTTTCGGGGGCAAACAAGAGACCCAGTACTTC.

This clonotype was detected ten times or more. V usage is TRBV12-3 or TRBV12-4 and J usage is TRBJ1-1; D remains ambiguous. The CDR3 sequence is 14 residues long. V lost 2 bases to trimming and J lost 1 base, with 8 bases between them. CDR3 sequence reads: CASSLRAGNTEAFF. The DNA of the CDR3 is TGTGCCAGCAGTTTAAGGGCCGGGAACACTGAAGCTTTCTTT.

Ten or more counts support this clonotype. This chain joins TRBV19 and TRBJ2-7; weak D call: TRBD1 (5 bases). V shed 3 bases and J shed 0 bases, with 9 bases lying between them. This CDR3 has 14 amino acids. The V gene's germline CDR1 is LNHDA and CDR2 SQIVND (reference sequence). CDR3 DNA sequence: TGTGCCAGTAGTATCACAGGAAGCTCCTACGAGCAGTACTTC. Translation: CASSITGSSYEQYF.

This clonotype was observed at least ten times. V usage is TRBV7-3 and J usage is TRBJ2-3; 7 bases fit TRBD2. Unmatched junction bases numbered 3, after V lost 6 bases and J lost 3 bases. The CDR3 is 13 residues long. The germline gives CDR1 SGHTA, CDR2 FQGTGA. CDR3 nucleotides: TGTGCCAGCAGTAGCGGGTGGACAGATACGCAGTATTTT. Protein: CASSSGWTDTQYF.

This clonotype came up many times. The chain uses TRBV12-3 or TRBV12-4 and TRBJ1-4; 9 bases map to TRBD1. This CDR3 has 15 amino acids. The ends lost 2 bases at V and 6 bases at J; junction bases unmatched: 4. The CDR3 loop is CASSLWGQGDEKLFF. DNA for the CDR3: TGTGCCAGCAGTTTATGGGGACAGGGTGATGAAAAACTGTTTTTT.

This clonotype has more than one count but fewer than ten. The chain combines TRBV27 with TRBJ2-2, with 7 bases identical to TRBD1. CDR3 length equals 18 residues. Trimming at V came to 1 base and at J to 4 bases, leaving 12 bases not matched to a gene. CDR1 and CDR2 from the germline V gene are MNHEY and SMNVEV (reference sequence). CDR3 in DNA: TGTGCCAGCAGTTTATACAACCCGACAGGGCTTATCACCGGGGAGCTGTTTTTT. It translates to CASSLYNPTGLITGELFF.

The chain combines TRBV19 with TRBJ1-6; D uncertain. V was pared by 6 bases and J by 0 bases, with 9 bases between. Germline lookup yields CDR1 LNHDA and CDR2 SQIVND (reference sequence). This CDR3 spans 15 amino acids. CDR3 protein: CASRTSSSYNSPLHF. CDR3 DNA sequence: TGTGCCAGTAGAACATCGAGCTCCTATAATTCACCCCTCCACTTT.